What follows is one T cell receptor beta chain and its context. This clonotype occurred many times. Its target antigen remains unknown. Base-call qualities are not available, and no considerably larger clone is one nucleotide away. This specimen comes from a study of CD8 T cells in ankylosing spondylitis (dated by TCRdb to the late 2010s). Concerning the study at large: The study profiled T cell receptor beta repertoires in healthy donors and ankylosing spondylitis patients to find disease-linked TCR variants. In total, the full study cohort was made up of some 100 healthy donors and 25 to 30 ankylosing spondylitis patients. Peripheral blood was sampled, and synovial fluid was also collected from ankylosing spondylitis patients. Broader findings and caveats from the paper: The disease-linked clones were reported as significantly enriched in matched synovial fluid samples from ankylosing spondylitis patients. Some motif variants had previously been reported in the synovial fluid and blood of reactive arthritis patients, which suggests shared mechanisms of disease initiation. In peripheral blood, the disease-linked clones were found at relatively low frequencies and had a CD8+ phenotype. A TCR beta motif made up of 7 to 9 highly homologous amino acid variants appeared to be characteristic of blood from ankylosing spondylitis patients.

Sequenced using an Illumina HiSeq 2500. Quantitative 5'-RACE with molecular barcodes was the method used to prepare the TCR beta libraries. In the original analysis: A new computational method based on a probabilistic model of VDJ rearrangement was used to identify disease-linked TCR variants. Starting from the raw public reads, TCRdb applied fastp trimming at Q25, assembled clones with MiXCR and retained in-frame beta chains. Identical CDR3 proteins give one entry, which carries the most common genes and DNA. These V and J calls rely on TCRdb rather than the paper's analysis. The sample records 500,000 to 650,000 distinct CDR3 sequences, roughly 5% of which are singletons. In total, the top ten clones hold roughly 3.3% of the sample. V loses 2 bases of germline sequence and J loses 5 bases, and the interval between the two ends is 5 bases. Sequences SGHRS (CDR1) and YFSETQ (CDR2) are obtained from the germline V gene. The CDR3 runs 12 amino acids, cysteine and phenylalanine included. Here the CDR3 DNA is all that survives: 36 bases in frame from base 1.

The source is a male donor with ankylosing spondylitis. The V and J segments used are TRBV5-1 and TRBJ2-1; the D gene cannot be named for sure. Sequencing was performed on blood, either unsorted or a sorted T cell fraction (not recorded which). The encoded CDR3 is CASSFSNNEQFF. The sequenced DNA: TGCGCCAGCAGCTTTTCCAACAATGAGCAGTTCTTC.